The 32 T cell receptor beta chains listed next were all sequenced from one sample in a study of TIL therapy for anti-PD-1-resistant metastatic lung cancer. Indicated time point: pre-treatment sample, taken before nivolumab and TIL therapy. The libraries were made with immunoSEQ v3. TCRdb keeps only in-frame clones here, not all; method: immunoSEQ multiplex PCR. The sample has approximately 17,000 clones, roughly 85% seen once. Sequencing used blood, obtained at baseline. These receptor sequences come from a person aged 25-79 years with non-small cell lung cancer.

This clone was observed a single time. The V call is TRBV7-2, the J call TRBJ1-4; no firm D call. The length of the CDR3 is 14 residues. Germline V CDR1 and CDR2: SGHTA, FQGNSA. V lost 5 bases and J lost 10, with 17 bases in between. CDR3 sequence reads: CASSTGWGPGKLFF. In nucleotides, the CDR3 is TGTGCCAGCAGCACCGGATGGGGTCCCGGAAAACTGTTTTTT.

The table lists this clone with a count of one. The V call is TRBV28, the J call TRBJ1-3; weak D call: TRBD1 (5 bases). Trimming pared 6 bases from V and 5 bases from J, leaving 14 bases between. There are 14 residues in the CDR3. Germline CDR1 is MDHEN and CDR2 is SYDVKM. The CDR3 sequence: CASSAGLGRNTIYF. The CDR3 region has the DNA TGTGCCAGCAGCGCAGGGTTAGGTAGAAACACCATATATTTT.

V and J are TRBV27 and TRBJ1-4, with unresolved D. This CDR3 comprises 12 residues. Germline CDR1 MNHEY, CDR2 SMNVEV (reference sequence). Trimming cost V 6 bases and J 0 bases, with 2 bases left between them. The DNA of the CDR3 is TGTGCCAGCAGAACAACTAATGAAAAACTGTTTTTT. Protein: CASRTTNEKLFF.

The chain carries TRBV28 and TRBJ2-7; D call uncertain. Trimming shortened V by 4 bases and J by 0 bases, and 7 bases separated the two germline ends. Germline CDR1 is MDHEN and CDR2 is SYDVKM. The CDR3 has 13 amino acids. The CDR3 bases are TGTGCCAGCAGTTCCGGACCCTCCTACGAGCAGTACTTC. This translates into CASSSGPSYEQYF.

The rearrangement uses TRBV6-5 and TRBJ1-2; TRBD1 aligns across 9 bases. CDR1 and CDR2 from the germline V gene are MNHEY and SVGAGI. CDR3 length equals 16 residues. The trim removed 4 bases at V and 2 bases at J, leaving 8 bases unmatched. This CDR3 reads CASSSGLGQGNYGYTF. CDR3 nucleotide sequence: TGTGCCAGCAGTTCTGGCCTGGGACAGGGCAACTATGGCTACACCTTC.

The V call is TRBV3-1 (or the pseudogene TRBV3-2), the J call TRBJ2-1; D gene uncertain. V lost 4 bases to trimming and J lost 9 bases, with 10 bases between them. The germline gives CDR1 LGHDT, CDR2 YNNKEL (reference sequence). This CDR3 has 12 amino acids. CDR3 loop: CASSRSKAEQFF. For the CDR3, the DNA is TGTGCCAGCAGCCGCTCAAAGGCTGAGCAGTTCTTC.

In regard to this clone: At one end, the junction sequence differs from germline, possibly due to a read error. The CDR3 nucleotides read TGTGCCAGCAGCCATTCCTGGGCCCCGGGCAACCAGCCCCAGCATTTT. Amino acid sequence: CASSHSWAPGNQPQHF. V is TRBV7-2 and J is TRBJ1-5; D ambiguous. Germline V gene sequence: CDR1 SGHTA, CDR2 FQGNSA. This CDR3 region has 16 residues.

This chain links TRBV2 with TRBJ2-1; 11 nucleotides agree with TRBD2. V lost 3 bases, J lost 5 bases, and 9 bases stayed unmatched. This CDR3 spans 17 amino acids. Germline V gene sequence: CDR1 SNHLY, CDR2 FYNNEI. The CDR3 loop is CASSDTLAGGFDNEQFF. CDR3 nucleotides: TGTGCCAGCAGTGATACGCTAGCGGGAGGATTCGACAATGAGCAGTTCTTC.

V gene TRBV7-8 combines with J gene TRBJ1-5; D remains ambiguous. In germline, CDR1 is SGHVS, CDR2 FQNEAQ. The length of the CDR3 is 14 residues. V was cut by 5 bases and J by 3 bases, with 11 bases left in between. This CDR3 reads CASSRRRTNQPQHF. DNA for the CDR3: TGTGCCAGCAGCCGAAGACGGACCAATCAGCCCCAGCATTTT. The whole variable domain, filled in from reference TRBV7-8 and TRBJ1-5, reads GAGVSQSPRYKVAKRGQDVALRCDPISGHVSLFWYQQALGQGPEFLTYFQNEAQLDKSGLPSDRFFAERPEGSVSTLKIQRTQQEDSAVYLCASSRRRTNQPQHFGDGTRLSIL.

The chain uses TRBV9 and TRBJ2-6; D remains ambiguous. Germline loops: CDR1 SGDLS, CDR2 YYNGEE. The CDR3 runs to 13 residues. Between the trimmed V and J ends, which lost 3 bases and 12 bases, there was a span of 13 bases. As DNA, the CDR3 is TGTGCCAGCAGCGCCTCCCTCGCTGTCGTCCTGACTTTC. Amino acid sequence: CASSASLAVVLTF.

CDR3: CASSPRGTEAFF. CDR3 DNA: TGCGCCAGCAGCCCAAGGGGGACTGAAGCTTTCTTT. The genes are TRBV5-1 and TRBJ1-1, with D possibly being TRBD1 (6 bases). The V gene's germline CDR1 is SGHRS and CDR2 YFSETQ. This CDR3 has 12 amino acids. Trimming took off 4 bases at V and 5 bases at J, with 9 bases between the two ends.

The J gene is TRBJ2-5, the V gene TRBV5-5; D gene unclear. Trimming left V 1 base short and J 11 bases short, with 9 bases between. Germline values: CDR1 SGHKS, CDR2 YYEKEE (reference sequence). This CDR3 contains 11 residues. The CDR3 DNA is TGTGCCAGCAGCTTGCCGCCAACTCAGTACTTC. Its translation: CASSLPPTQYF. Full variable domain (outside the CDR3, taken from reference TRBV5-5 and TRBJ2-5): DAGVTQSPTHLIKTRGQQVTLRCSPISGHKSVSWYQQVLGQGPQFIFQYYEKEERGRGNFPDRFSARQFPNYSSELNVNALLLGDSALYLCASSLPPTQYFGPGTRLLVL.

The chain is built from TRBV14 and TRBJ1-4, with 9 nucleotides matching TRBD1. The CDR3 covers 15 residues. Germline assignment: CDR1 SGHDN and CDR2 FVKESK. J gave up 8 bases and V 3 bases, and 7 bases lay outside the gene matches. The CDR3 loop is CASSHRQGVTEKLFF. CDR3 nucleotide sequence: TGTGCCAGCAGCCATCGACAGGGGGTAACCGAAAAACTGTTTTTT.

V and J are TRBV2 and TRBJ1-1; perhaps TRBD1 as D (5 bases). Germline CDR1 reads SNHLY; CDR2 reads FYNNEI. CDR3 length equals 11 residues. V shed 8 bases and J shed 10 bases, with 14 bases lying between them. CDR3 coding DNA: TGTGCCAGCTATCCCGGGACGCGAGCTTTCTTT. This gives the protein CASYPGTRAFF.

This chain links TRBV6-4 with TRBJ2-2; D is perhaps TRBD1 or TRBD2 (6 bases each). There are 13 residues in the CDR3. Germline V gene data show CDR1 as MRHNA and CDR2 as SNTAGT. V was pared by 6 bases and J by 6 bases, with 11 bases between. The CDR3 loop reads CASSPGEAGELFF. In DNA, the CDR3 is TGTGCCAGCAGCCCAGGGGAGGCCGGGGAGCTGTTTTTT.

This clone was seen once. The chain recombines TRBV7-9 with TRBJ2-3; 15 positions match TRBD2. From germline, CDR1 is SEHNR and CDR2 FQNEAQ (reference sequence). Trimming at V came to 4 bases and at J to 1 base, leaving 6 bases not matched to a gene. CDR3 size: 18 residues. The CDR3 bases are TGTGCCAGCAGCTCCCCGGGACTAGCGGGGGGACGCACAGATACGCAGTATTTT. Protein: CASSSPGLAGGRTDTQYF.

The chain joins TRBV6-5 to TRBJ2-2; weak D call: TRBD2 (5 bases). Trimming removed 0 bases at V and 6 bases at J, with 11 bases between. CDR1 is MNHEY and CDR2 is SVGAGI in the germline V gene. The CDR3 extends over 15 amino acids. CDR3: CASSYSVGRAGELFF. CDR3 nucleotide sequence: TGTGCCAGCAGTTACTCTGTAGGGCGGGCCGGGGAGCTGTTTTTT.

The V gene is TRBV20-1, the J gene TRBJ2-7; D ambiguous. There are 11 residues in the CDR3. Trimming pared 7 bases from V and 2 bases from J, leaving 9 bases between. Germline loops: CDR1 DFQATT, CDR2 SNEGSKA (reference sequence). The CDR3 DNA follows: TGCAGTGGTCTAGGTACCTACGAGCAGTACTTC. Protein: CSGLGTYEQYF.

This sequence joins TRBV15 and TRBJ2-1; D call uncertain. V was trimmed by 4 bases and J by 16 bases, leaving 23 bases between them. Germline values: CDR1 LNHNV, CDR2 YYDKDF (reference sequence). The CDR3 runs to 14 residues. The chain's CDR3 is CATSTVRRKANRFF. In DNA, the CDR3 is TGTGCCACCAGCACCGTGCGTAGAAAGGCGAACCGCTTCTTC.

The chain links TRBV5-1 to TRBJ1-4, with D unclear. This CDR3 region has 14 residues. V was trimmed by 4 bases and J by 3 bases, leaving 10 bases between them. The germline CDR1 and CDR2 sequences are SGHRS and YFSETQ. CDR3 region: CASSLTTSNEKLFF. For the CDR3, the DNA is TGCGCCAGCAGCCTGACCACCTCTAATGAAAAACTGTTTTTT.

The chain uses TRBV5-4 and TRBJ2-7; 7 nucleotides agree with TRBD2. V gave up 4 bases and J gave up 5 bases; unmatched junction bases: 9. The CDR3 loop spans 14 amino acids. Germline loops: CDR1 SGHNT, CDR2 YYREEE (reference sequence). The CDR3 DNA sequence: TGTGCCAGCAGCCCGCGGGGGACCCCAGACGAGCAGTACTTC. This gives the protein CASSPRGTPDEQYF.

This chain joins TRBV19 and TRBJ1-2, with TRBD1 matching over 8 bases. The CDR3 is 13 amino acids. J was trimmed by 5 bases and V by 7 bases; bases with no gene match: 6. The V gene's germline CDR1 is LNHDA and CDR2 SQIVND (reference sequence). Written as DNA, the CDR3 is TGTGCCAGTACCCTCCAGGGGGCATATGGCTACACCTTC. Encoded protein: CASTLQGAYGYTF.

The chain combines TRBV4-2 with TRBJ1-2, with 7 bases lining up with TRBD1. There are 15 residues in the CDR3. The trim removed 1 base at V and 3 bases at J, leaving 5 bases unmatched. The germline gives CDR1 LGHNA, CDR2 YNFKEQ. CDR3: CASSQVHQGDYGYTF. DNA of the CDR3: TGTGCCAGCAGCCAAGTACACCAGGGGGACTATGGCTACACCTTC.

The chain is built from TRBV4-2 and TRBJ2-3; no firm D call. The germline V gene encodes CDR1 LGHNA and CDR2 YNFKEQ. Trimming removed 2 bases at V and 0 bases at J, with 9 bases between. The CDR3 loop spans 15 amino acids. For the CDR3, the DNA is TGTGCCAGCAGCCAAAGTCAGGCAAGCACAGATACGCAGTATTTT. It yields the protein CASSQSQASTDTQYF.

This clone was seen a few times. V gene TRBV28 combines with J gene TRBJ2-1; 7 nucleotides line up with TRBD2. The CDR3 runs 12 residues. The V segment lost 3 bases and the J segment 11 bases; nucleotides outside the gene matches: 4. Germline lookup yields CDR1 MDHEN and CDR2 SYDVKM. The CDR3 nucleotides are TGTGCCAGCAGTTTCTTGGGACTACAGCAGTTCTTC. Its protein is CASSFLGLQQFF.

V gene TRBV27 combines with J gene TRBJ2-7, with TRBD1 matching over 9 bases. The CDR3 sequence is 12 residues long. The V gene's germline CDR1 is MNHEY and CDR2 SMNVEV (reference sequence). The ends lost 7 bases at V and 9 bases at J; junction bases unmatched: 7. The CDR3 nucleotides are TGTGCCAGCAAGTCGGGACAGGGCAGGCAGTACTTC. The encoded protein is CASKSGQGRQYF.

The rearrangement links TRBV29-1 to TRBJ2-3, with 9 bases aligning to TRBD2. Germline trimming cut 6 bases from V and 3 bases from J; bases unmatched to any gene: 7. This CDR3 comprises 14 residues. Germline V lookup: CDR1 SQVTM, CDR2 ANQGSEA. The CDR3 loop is CSVDGGGVTDTQYF. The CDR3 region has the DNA TGCAGCGTGGATGGCGGGGGGGTGACAGATACGCAGTATTTT.

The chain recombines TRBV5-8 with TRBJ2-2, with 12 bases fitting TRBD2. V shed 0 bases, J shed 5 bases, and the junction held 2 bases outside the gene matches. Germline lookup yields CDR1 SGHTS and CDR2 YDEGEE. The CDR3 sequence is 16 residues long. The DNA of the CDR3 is TGTGCCAGCAGCTTGGTGACTAGCGGGAGAACCGGGGAGCTGTTTTTT. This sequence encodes CASSLVTSGRTGELFF. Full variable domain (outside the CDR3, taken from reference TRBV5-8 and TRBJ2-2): EAGVTQSPTHLIKTRGQQATLRCSPISGHTSVYWYQQALGLGLQFLLWYDEGEERNRGNFPPRFSGRQFPNYSSELNVNALELEDSALYLCASSLVTSGRTGELFFGEGSRLTVL.

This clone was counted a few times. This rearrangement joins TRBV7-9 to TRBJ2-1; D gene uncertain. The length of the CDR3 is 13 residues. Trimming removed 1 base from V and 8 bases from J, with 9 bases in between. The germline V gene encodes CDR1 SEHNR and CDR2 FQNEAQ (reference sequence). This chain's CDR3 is CASSLGPPDEQFF. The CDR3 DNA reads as TGTGCCAGCAGCTTAGGGCCCCCCGATGAGCAGTTCTTC.

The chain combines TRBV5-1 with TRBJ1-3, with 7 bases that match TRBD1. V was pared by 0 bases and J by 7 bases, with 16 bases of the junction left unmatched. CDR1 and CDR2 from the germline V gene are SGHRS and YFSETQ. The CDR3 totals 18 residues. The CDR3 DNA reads TGCGCCAGCAGCTTGGGTACGGCAGGGGGAACGAATAGGAACACCATATATTTT. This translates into CASSLGTAGGTNRNTIYF. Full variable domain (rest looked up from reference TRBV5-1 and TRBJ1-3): KAGVTQTPRYLIKTRGQQVTLSCSPISGHRSVSWYQQTPGQGLQFLFEYFSETQRNKGNFPGRFSGRQFSNSRSEMNVSTLELGDSALYLCASSLGTAGGTNRNTIYFGEGSWLTVV.

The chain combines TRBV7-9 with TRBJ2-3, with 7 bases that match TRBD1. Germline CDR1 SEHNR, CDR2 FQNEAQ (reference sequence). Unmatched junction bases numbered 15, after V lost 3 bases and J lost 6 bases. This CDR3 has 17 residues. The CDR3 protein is CASSLTKGQMRRDTQYF. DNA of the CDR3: TGTGCCAGCAGCTTGACGAAGGGACAGATGCGGCGGGATACGCAGTATTTT. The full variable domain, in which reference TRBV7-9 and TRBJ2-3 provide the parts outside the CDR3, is DTGVSQNPRHKITKRGQNVTFRCDPISEHNRLYWYRQTLGQGPEFLTYFQNEAQLEKSRLLSDRFSAERPKGSFSTLEIQRTEQGDSAMYLCASSLTKGQMRRDTQYFGPGTRLTVL.

The CDR3 region is CASSMGWGANYGYTF. CDR3 bases: TGTGCCAGTAGTATGGGTTGGGGAGCTAACTATGGCTACACCTTC. The genes are TRBV19 and TRBJ1-2; D is uncertain. Deletions cut 3 bases from V and 0 bases from J, with 11 bases between. The germline CDR1 and CDR2 sequences are LNHDA and SQIVND (reference sequence). The CDR3 length is 15 residues.